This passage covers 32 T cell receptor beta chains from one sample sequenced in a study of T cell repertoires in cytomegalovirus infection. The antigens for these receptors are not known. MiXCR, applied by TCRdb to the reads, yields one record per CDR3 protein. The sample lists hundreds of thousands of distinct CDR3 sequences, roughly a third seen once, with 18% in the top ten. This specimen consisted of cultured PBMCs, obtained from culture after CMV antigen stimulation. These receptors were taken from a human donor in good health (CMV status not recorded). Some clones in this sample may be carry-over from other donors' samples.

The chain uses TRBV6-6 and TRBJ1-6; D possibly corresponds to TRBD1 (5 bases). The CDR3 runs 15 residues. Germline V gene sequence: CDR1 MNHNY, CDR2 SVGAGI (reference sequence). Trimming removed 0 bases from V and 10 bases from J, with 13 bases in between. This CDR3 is CASSYSSGFDSPLHF. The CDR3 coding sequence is TGTGCCAGCAGTTACTCGTCAGGGTTCGACTCACCCCTCCACTTT.

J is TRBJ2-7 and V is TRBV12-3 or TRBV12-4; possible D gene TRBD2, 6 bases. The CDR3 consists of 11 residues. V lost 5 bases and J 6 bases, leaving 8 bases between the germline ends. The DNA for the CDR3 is TGTGCCAGCAGTGGGACTCTCGAGCAGTACTTC. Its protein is CASSGTLEQYF.

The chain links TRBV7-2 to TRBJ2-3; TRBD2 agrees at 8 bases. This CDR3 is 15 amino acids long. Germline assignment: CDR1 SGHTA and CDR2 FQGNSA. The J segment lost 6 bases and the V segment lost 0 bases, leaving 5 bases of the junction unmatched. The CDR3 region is CASSLARGGIDTQYF. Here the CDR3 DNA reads TGTGCCAGCAGCTTAGCGCGCGGGGGGATCGATACGCAGTATTTT.

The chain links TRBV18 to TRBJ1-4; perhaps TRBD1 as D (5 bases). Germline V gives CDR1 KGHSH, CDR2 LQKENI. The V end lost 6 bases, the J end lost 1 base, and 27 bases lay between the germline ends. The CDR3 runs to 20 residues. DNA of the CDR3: TGTGCCAGCTCTCAAGACCGTCGGGCCCGATTGGGGGGAACTAATGAAAAACTGTTTTTT. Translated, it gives CASSQDRRARLGGTNEKLFF.

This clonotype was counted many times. The CDR3 sequence is CASSFPKGGTESEAFF. Written as DNA, the CDR3 is TGTGCCAGCAGCTTCCCGAAGGGGGGGACCGAAAGTGAAGCTTTCTTT. The J gene is TRBJ1-1, the V gene TRBV7-9; D might be TRBD1 (6 bases). CDR1 is SEHNR and CDR2 is FQNEAQ in the germline V gene (reference sequence). The length of the CDR3 is 16 residues. Trimming cost V 3 bases and J 7 bases, with 21 bases left between them.

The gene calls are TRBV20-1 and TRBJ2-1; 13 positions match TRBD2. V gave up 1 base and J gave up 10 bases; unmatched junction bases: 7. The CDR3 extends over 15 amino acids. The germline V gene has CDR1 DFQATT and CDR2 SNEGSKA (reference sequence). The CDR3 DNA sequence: TGCAGTGCTAGAGCGACTAGCGGGGGGTGGGGGGAGCAGTTCTTC. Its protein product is CSARATSGGWGEQFF.

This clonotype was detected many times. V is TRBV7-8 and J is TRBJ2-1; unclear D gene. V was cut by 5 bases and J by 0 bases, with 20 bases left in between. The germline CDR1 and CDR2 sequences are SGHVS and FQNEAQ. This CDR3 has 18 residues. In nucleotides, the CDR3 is TGTGCCAGCAGCCCCGGTGCGGACGGGTGGGACTCCTACAATGAGCAGTTCTTC. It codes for CASSPGADGWDSYNEQFF.

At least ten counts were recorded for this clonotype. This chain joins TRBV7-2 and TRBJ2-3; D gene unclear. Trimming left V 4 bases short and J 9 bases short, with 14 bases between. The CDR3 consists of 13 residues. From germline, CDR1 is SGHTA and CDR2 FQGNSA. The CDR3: CASSSDGVGTQYF. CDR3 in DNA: TGTGCCAGCAGCTCAGACGGAGTTGGGACGCAGTATTTT.

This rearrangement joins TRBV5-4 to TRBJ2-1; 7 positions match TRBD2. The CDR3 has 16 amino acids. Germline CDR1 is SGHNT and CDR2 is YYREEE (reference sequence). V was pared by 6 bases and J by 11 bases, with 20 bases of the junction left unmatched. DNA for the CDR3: TGTGCCAGCACCGTTACCGGGACTACCCTGTCTGTGAAGCAGTTCTTC. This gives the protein CASTVTGTTLSVKQFF.

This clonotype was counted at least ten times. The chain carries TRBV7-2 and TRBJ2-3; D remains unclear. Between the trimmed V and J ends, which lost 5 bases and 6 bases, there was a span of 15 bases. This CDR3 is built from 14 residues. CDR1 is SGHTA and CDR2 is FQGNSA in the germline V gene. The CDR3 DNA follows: TGTGCCAGCAGCCCAAGACTGGTGGGGGATACGCAGTATTTT. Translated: CASSPRLVGDTQYF.

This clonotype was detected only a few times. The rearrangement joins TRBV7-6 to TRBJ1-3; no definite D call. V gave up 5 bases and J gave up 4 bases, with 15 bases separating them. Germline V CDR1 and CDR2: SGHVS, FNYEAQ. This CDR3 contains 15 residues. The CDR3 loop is CASSPSNGIGNTIYF. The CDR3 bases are TGTGCCAGCAGCCCCTCGAACGGTATAGGAAACACCATATATTTT. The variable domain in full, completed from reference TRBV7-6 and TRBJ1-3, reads GAGVSQSPRYKVTKRGQDVALRCDPISGHVSLYWYRQALGQGPEFLTYFNYEAQQDKSGLPNDRFSAERPEGSISTLTIQRTEQRDSAMYRCASSPSNGIGNTIYFGEGSWLTVV.

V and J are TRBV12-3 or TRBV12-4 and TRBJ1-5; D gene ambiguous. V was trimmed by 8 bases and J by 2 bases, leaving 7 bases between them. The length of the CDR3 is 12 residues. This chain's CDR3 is CASGIGNQPQHF. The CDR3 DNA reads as TGTGCCAGCGGGATAGGCAATCAGCCCCAGCATTTT.

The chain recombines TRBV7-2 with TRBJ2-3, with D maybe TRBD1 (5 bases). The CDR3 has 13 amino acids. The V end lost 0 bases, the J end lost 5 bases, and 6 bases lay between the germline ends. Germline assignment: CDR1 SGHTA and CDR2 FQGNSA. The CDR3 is CASSLAQGDTQYF. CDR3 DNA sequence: TGTGCCAGCAGCTTAGCGCAGGGAGATACGCAGTATTTT.

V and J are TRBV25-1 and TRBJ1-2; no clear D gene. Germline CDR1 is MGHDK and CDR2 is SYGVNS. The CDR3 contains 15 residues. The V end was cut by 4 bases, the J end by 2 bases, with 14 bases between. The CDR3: CASSGREGGNYGYTF. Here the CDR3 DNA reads TGTGCCAGCAGTGGGCGTGAGGGCGGCAACTATGGCTACACCTTC.

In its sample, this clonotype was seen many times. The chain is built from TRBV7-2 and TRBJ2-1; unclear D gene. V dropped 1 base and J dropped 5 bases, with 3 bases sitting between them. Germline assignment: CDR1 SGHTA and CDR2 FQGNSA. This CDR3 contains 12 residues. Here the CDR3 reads CASSLDHNEQFF. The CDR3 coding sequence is TGTGCCAGCAGCTTAGACCACAATGAGCAGTTCTTC. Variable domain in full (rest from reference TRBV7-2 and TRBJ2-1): GAGVSQSPSNKVTEKGKDVELRCDPISGHTALYWYRQSLGQGLEFLIYFQGNSAPDKSGLPSDRFSAERTGGSVSTLTIQRTQQEDSAVYLCASSLDHNEQFFGPGTRLTVL.

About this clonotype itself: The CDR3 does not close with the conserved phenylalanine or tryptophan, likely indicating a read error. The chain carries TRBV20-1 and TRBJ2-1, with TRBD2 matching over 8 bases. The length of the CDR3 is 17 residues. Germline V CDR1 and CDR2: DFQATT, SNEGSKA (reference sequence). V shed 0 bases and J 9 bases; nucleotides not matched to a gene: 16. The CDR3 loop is CSARDPTSGFLSSEQFL. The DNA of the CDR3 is TGCAGTGCTAGAGATCCAACTAGCGGCTTCCTAAGTAGTGAGCAGTTCCTC.

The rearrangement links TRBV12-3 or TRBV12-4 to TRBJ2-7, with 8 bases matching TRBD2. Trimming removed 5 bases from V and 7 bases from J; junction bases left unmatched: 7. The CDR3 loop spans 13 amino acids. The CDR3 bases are TGTGCCAGCAGTCCCCGTGCTAGCGGGGAGCAGTACTTC. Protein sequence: CASSPRASGEQYF.

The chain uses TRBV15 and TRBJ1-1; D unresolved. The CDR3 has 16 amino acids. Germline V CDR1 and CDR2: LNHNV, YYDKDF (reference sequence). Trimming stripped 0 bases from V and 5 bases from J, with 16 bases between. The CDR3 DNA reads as TGTGCCACCAGCAGAGATTTTGAGGGAATGAGGACTGAAGCTTTCTTT. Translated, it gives CATSRDFEGMRTEAFF.

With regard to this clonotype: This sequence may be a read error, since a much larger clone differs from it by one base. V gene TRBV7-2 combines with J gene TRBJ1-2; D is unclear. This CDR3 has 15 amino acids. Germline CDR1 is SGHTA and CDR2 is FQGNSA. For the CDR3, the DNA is TGTGCCAGCGGCTTAGAATGGAGGCGACAAAATGGCTACACCTTC. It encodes CASGLEWRRQNGYTF.

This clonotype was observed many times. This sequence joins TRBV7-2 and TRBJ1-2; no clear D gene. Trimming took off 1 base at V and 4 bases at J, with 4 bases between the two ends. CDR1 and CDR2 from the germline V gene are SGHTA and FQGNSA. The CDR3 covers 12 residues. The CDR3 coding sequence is TGTGCCAGCAGCTTAGGTAGCTATGGCTACACCTTC. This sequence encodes CASSLGSYGYTF.

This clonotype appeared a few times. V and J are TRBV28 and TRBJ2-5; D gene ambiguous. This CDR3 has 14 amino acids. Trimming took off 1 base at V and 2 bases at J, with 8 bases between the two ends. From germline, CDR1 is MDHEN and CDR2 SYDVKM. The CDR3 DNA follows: TGTGCCAGCAGTTTATTGACATTTCAAGAGACCCAGTACTTC. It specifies CASSLLTFQETQYF.

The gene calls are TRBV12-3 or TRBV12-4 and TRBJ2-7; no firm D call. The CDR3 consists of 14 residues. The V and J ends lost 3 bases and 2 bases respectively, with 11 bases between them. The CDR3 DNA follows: TGTGCCAGCAGTTTTTCCCTCCCCACCTACGAGCAGTACTTC. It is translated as CASSFSLPTYEQYF.

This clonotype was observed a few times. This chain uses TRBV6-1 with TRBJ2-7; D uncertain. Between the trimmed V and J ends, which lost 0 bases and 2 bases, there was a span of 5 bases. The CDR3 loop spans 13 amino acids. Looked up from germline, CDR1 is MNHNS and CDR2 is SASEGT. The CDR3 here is CASSEALPYEQYF. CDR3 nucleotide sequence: TGTGCCAGCAGTGAAGCGCTTCCCTACGAGCAGTACTTC.

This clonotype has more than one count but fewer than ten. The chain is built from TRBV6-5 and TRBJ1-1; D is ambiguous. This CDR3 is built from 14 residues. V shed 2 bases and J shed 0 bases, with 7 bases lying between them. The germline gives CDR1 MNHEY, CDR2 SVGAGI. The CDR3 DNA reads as TGTGCCAGCAGTTACGGCACATTGAACACTGAAGCTTTCTTT. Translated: CASSYGTLNTEAFF.

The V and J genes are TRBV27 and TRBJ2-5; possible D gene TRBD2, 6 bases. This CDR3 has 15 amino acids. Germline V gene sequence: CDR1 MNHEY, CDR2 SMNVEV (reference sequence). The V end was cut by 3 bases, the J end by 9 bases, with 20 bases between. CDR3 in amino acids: CASSLSGLLNGAQYF. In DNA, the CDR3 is TGTGCCAGCAGTTTGAGCGGGTTACTCAATGGGGCCCAGTACTTC.

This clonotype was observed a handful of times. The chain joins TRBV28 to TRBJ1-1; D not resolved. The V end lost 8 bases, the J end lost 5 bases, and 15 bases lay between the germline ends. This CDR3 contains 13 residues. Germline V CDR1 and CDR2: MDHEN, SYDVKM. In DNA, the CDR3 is TGTGCCAGCGGGAAGGTTTGGGGTACTGAAGCTTTCTTT. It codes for CASGKVWGTEAFF.

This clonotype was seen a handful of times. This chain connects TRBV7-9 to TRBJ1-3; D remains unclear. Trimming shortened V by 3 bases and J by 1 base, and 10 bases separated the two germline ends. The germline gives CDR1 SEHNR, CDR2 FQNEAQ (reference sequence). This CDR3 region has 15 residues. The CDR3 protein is CASSLSRLSGNTIYF. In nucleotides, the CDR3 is TGTGCCAGCAGCTTGTCTCGCCTGTCTGGAAACACCATATATTTT.

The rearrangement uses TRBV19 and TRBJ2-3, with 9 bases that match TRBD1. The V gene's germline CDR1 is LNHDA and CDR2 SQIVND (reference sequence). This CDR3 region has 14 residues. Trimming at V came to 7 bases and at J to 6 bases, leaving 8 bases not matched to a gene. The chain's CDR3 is CASTEGQGVDTQYF. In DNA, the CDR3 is TGTGCCAGTACCGAGGGACAGGGTGTCGATACGCAGTATTTT.

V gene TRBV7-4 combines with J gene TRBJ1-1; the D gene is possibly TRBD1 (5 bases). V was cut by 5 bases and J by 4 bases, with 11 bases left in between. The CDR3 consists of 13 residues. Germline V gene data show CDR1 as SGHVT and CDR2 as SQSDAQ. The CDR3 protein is CASSLRESTEAFF. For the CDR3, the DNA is TGTGCCAGCAGCCTCAGGGAAAGCACTGAAGCTTTCTTT.

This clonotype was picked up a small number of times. The chain's CDR3 is CASPQPPRGGQDIQYF. For the CDR3, the DNA is TGTGCCAGCCCCCAGCCCCCCCGGGGGGGCCAAGACATTCAGTACTTC. The V gene is TRBV12-3 or TRBV12-4, the J gene TRBJ2-4, with 8 bases matching TRBD2. V was pared by 8 bases and J by 8 bases, with 17 bases of the junction left unmatched. CDR3 size: 16 residues.

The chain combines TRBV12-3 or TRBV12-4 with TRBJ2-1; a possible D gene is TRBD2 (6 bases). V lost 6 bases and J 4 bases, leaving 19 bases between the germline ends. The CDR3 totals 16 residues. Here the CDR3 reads CASSPLGTGAYNEQFF. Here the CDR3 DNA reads TGTGCCAGCAGCCCGTTGGGGACTGGGGCGTACAATGAGCAGTTCTTC.

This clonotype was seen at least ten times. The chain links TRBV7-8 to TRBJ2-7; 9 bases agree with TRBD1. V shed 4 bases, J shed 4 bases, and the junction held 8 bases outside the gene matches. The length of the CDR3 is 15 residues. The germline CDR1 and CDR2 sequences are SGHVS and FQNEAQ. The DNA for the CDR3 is TGTGCCAGCAGCTGGGGGGCGGGACAGGGATACGAGCAGTACTTC. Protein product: CASSWGAGQGYEQYF.